These 32 T cell receptor beta chains originate from one sample sequenced in a study of shared clonotypes between healthy human individuals. Method: immunoSEQ multiplex PCR; TCRdb's copy keeps in-frame clones and lacks some. The table includes fewer than 600,000 clones, around 79% detected once. Specimen: PBMCs. Source of these receptors: a woman aged 40 to 55 in good health. Some clones in this sample may be carry-over from other donors' samples.

The rearrangement uses TRBV28 and TRBJ2-7, with 8 bases aligning to TRBD1. The V and J ends lost 2 bases and 3 bases, in that order; junction bases with no gene match: 6. The CDR3 runs 15 residues. Germline V CDR1 and CDR2: MDHEN, SYDVKM. DNA of the CDR3: TGTGCCAGCAGTTTACTGGGACAGGTCAACTACGAGCAGTACTTC. Translated: CASSLLGQVNYEQYF.

This sequence joins TRBV7-6 and TRBJ1-5; D is uncertain. The germline V gene has CDR1 SGHVS and CDR2 FNYEAQ. V lost 2 bases, J lost 9 bases, and 2 bases lay in between. The CDR3 is made up of 10 amino acids. CDR3 in DNA: TGTGCCAGCAGCTTATGGCCCCAGCATTTT. It yields the protein CASSLWPQHF.

This clone is a singleton in its sample. This chain uses TRBV7-9 with TRBJ2-5, with a possible D match to TRBD1 (7 bases). There are 13 residues in the CDR3. Looked up from germline, CDR1 is SEHNR and CDR2 is FQNEAQ (reference sequence). V lost 5 bases and J lost 11, with 18 bases in between. Here the CDR3 reads CASSPEGADEQYF. The CDR3 DNA reads TGTGCCAGCAGCCCGGAGGGGGCTGATGAGCAGTACTTC.

The chain couples TRBV7-6 to TRBJ2-3; D possibly corresponds to TRBD1 (6 bases). The V and J ends lost 8 bases and 7 bases respectively, with 13 bases between them. CDR1 is SGHVS and CDR2 is FNYEAQ in the germline V gene. This CDR3 spans 12 amino acids. The CDR3 reads CASAEQGNTQYF. The CDR3 bases are TGTGCCAGCGCGGAACAGGGTAATACGCAGTATTTT.

This chain joins TRBV27 and TRBJ2-7; possible D gene TRBD2, 5 bases. The CDR3 is 14 amino acids. CDR1 is MNHEY, CDR2 SMNVEV, per germline (reference sequence). The ends were cut back, 3 bases at V and 0 bases at J, with 9 bases in the middle. CDR3 DNA sequence: TGTGCCAGCAGTTTTCGGGGAAGCTCCTACGAGCAGTACTTC. Translation gives CASSFRGSSYEQYF.

V and J are TRBV19 and TRBJ2-7, with a weak D call TRBD2 (6 bases). CDR1 and CDR2 from the germline V gene are LNHDA and SQIVND (reference sequence). The CDR3 covers 15 residues. Trimming left V 5 bases short and J 1 base short, with 15 bases between. The CDR3 region is CASSGQGGLSYEQYF. CDR3 coding DNA: TGTGCCAGTAGTGGGCAGGGAGGATTGTCCTACGAGCAGTACTTC.

This sequence joins TRBV4-3 and TRBJ2-1; no clear D gene. Germline values: CDR1 LGHNA, CDR2 YSLEER. Between the trimmed V and J ends, which lost 3 bases and 7 bases, there was a span of 13 bases. This CDR3 has 14 residues. The CDR3 is CASSQATIVNEQFF. CDR3 in DNA: TGCGCCAGCAGCCAGGCCACCATTGTAAATGAGCAGTTCTTC.

The chain uses TRBV14 and TRBJ2-1; D possibly uses TRBD1 or TRBD2 (5 bases each). The CDR3 runs 13 residues. Germline V CDR1 and CDR2: SGHDN, FVKESK. V was clipped by 0 bases and J by 13 bases, with 13 bases between them. CDR3: CASSQDLGTLQFF. For the CDR3, the DNA is TGTGCCAGCAGCCAAGATCTCGGGACGCTTCAGTTCTTC.

V is TRBV2 and J is TRBJ1-6; 7 bases line up with TRBD1. The CDR3 consists of 13 residues. Germline V CDR1 and CDR2: SNHLY, FYNNEI. Trimming at V came to 8 bases and at J to 9 bases, leaving 7 bases not matched to a gene. The chain's CDR3 is CASRTGLGSPLHF. CDR3 bases: TGTGCCAGCCGGACAGGTTTGGGTTCACCCCTCCACTTT.

Here the CDR3 DNA reads TGTGCCAGCAGCTCCCAAATGGGACTAGCGGGAGCCAATGAGCAGTTCTTC. It codes for CASSSQMGLAGANEQFF. J is TRBJ2-1 and V is TRBV7-6, with 14 bases matching TRBD2. CDR1 is SGHVS and CDR2 is FNYEAQ in the germline V gene. The CDR3 runs to 17 residues. The V segment lost 4 bases and the J segment 6 bases; nucleotides outside the gene matches: 8.

This clone was counted only a few times. The V and J genes are TRBV6-1 and TRBJ2-7, with D hard to call. Trimming shortened V by 0 bases and J by 2 bases, and 11 bases separated the two germline ends. The germline V gene encodes CDR1 MNHNS and CDR2 SASEGT. The CDR3 is 15 residues long. The CDR3: CASSEAPRVAYEQYF. The CDR3 DNA sequence: TGTGCCAGCAGTGAAGCCCCGCGCGTGGCCTACGAGCAGTACTTC.

The CDR3 DNA is TGTGCCAGCAGTTTTGTGGGAGAGAGGATCGGAAGTATTGGAAAACTGTTTTTT. Its protein is CASSFVGERIGSIGKLFF. The chain employs TRBV28 and TRBJ1-4; D gene uncertain. CDR1 MDHEN and CDR2 SYDVKM come from the germline V gene. V was cut by 3 bases and J by 10 bases, with 27 bases left in between. The CDR3 sequence is 18 residues long.

The V call is TRBV5-1, the J call TRBJ2-1; 9 nucleotides agree with TRBD2. CDR1 and CDR2 from the germline V gene are SGHRS and YFSETQ. The CDR3 extends over 16 amino acids. Trimming removed 0 bases from V and 2 bases from J; junction bases left unmatched: 3. The CDR3 coding sequence is TGCGCCAGCAGCTTGGATGGCGGGAGGGCCTACAATGAGCAGTTCTTC. Its protein is CASSLDGGRAYNEQFF. Based on the CDR3 plus reference TRBV5-1 and TRBJ2-1, the full variable domain is KAGVTQTPRYLIKTRGQQVTLSCSPISGHRSVSWYQQTPGQGLQFLFEYFSETQRNKGNFPGRFSGRQFSNSRSEMNVSTLELGDSALYLCASSLDGGRAYNEQFFGPGTRLTVL.

This clone was detected ten times or more. This sequence joins TRBV28 and TRBJ1-2, with D unclear. CDR3 length: 13 amino acids. Germline V gene lookup returns CDR1 MDHEN and CDR2 SYDVKM. Trimming removed 6 bases at V and 0 bases at J, with 8 bases between. CDR3: CASSKVPNYGYTF. Here the CDR3 DNA reads TGTGCCAGCAGCAAGGTACCTAACTATGGCTACACCTTC.

V is TRBV14 and J is TRBJ2-3; possibly TRBD2 for D (5 bases). Germline V gene sequence: CDR1 SGHDN, CDR2 FVKESK. The CDR3 has 16 amino acids. V was shortened by 4 bases and J by 2 bases, with 16 bases between the two germline ends. This chain's CDR3 is CASSPETPLDTDTQYF. The CDR3 DNA reads as TGTGCCAGCAGCCCTGAAACCCCACTAGACACAGATACGCAGTATTTT.

The chain couples TRBV2 to TRBJ2-5; 7 bases line up with TRBD2. The germline gives CDR1 SNHLY, CDR2 FYNNEI. CDR3 length equals 14 residues. The trim removed 7 bases at V and 2 bases at J, leaving 7 bases unmatched. Written as DNA, the CDR3 is TGTGCCAGCATGCGGGACTACCATCAAGAGACCCAGTACTTC. It translates to CASMRDYHQETQYF.

V is TRBV30 and J is TRBJ2-7; D is possibly TRBD1 or TRBD2 (5 bases each). The ends were cut back, 1 base at V and 3 bases at J, with 10 bases in the middle. Germline loops: CDR1 GTSNPN, CDR2 SVGIG (reference sequence). This CDR3 spans 13 amino acids. The CDR3 nucleotides are TGTGCCTGGAGTGCGGGGACCGTCTACGAGCAGTACTTC. Its protein is CAWSAGTVYEQYF.

The chain joins TRBV7-3 to TRBJ2-1; TRBD2 matches at 12 bases. Trimming removed 5 bases from V and 8 bases from J; junction bases left unmatched: 4. Germline V gives CDR1 SGHTA, CDR2 FQGTGA. The length of the CDR3 is 14 residues. The CDR3 sequence: CASSPGTSGYEQFF. The CDR3 nucleotides are TGTGCCAGCAGCCCCGGGACTAGCGGGTATGAGCAGTTCTTC.

The chain joins TRBV29-1 to TRBJ2-6; D is perhaps TRBD1 (6 bases). From germline, CDR1 is SQVTM and CDR2 ANQGSEA. This CDR3 contains 13 residues. V was clipped by 6 bases and J by 1 base, with 7 bases between them. In DNA form, the CDR3 reads TGCAGCGTCGGACAGTCTGGGGCCAACGTCCTGACTTTC. It specifies CSVGQSGANVLTF.

The J gene is TRBJ2-7, the V gene TRBV9; possible D gene TRBD2, 6 bases. Trimming removed 4 bases at V and 6 bases at J, with 17 bases between. The CDR3 covers 14 residues. Germline-derived CDR1 and CDR2 are SGDLS and YYNGEE. CDR3 residues: CASSPTGGSLEQYF. The CDR3 DNA follows: TGTGCCAGCAGCCCCACCGGAGGGTCCCTCGAGCAGTACTTC.

The chain uses TRBV19 and TRBJ2-7; D remains ambiguous. This CDR3 has 14 amino acids. V was trimmed by 3 bases and J by 0 bases, leaving 9 bases between them. Germline V CDR1 and CDR2: LNHDA, SQIVND (reference sequence). CDR3 in DNA: TGTGCCAGTAGTATCATAGGTGACTCCTACGAGCAGTACTTC. Residues: CASSIIGDSYEQYF.

In its sample, this clone was seen once. A far larger clone is just one base off, so this is likely a read error. The chain recombines TRBV18 with TRBJ2-7; TRBD1 matches at 7 bases. CDR3 length: 14 amino acids. Germline values: CDR1 KGHSH, CDR2 LQKENI. Trimming at V came to 5 bases and at J to 1 base, leaving 5 bases not matched to a gene. This chain's CDR3 is CASSSADRSYEQYF. The CDR3 DNA follows: TGTGCCAGCTCATCCGCGGACAGGTCCTACGAGCAGTACTTC. Looking up the rest from reference TRBV18 and TRBJ2-7 gives the full variable domain: NAGVMQNPRHLVRRRGQEARLRCSPMKGHSHVYWYRQLPEEGLKFMVYLQKENIIDESGMPKERFSAEFPKEGPSILRIQQVVRGDSAAYFCASSSADRSYEQYFGPGTRLTVT.

V and J are TRBV18 and TRBJ2-1; 10 positions match TRBD2. V dropped 5 bases and J dropped 8; count of bases not matched to a gene: 15. This CDR3 is built from 17 residues. In germline, CDR1 is KGHSH, CDR2 LQKENI. The CDR3 loop reads CASSSINRTSGDDEQFF. DNA for the CDR3: TGTGCCAGCTCATCAATTAACAGGACTAGCGGCGACGATGAGCAGTTCTTC.

The chain joins TRBV29-1 to TRBJ2-2; 14 positions match TRBD2. Germline V gene sequence: CDR1 SQVTM, CDR2 ANQGSEA. The CDR3 spans 15 residues. Trimming cost V 5 bases and J 4 bases; bases outside gene matches: 3. The CDR3 region is CSVQGLAGVTGELFF. The DNA of the CDR3 is TGCAGCGTTCAGGGACTAGCGGGAGTCACCGGGGAGCTGTTTTTT.

V is TRBV6-7 and J is TRBJ2-3; 8 nucleotides line up with TRBD2. TRBV6-7 is noted as an ORF with a role that remains uncertain. Trimming at V came to 2 bases and at J to 4 bases, leaving 8 bases not matched to a gene. CDR3 length: 16 amino acids. The CDR3 bases are TGTGCCAGCAGTTACCTAAGGACTAGCAAGGCAGATACGCAGTATTTT. This sequence encodes CASSYLRTSKADTQYF.

The chain joins TRBV28 to TRBJ1-5; D is ambiguous. Germline values: CDR1 MDHEN, CDR2 SYDVKM. The length of the CDR3 is 15 residues. The V end was cut by 2 bases, the J end by 0 bases, with 8 bases between. The DNA of the CDR3 is TGTGCCAGCAGTTTAAGTGGGTATAGCAATCAGCCCCAGCATTTT. Its protein product is CASSLSGYSNQPQHF.

The chain carries TRBV7-6 and TRBJ2-7; TRBD2 matches at 10 bases. Per germline, CDR1 SGHVS and CDR2 FNYEAQ. CDR3 length equals 17 residues. Trimming took 5 bases from V and 2 from J; bases not matched to a gene: 12. Written as DNA, the CDR3 is TGTGCCAGCAGCCCCCGACTAGTACTAGCGGGGCCCTACGAGCAGTACTTC. It specifies CASSPRLVLAGPYEQYF.

The gene calls are TRBV4-1 and TRBJ1-2; TRBD1 agrees at 8 bases. The CDR3 runs 16 residues. Germline V gene lookup returns CDR1 MGHRA and CDR2 YSYEKL. Trimming removed 0 bases from V and 4 bases from J; junction bases left unmatched: 7. The CDR3: CASSQERDRISYGYTF. The CDR3 DNA follows: TGCGCCAGCAGCCAAGAAAGGGACAGGATCTCCTATGGCTACACCTTC.

This rearrangement joins TRBV11-2 to TRBJ1-2; 10 bases align to TRBD1. The CDR3 is 14 amino acids. Unmatched junction bases numbered 2, after V lost 0 bases and J lost 7 bases. Germline V CDR1 and CDR2: SGHAT, FQNNGV. The CDR3 here is CASSLERTGGGYTF. The DNA for the CDR3 is TGTGCCAGCAGCTTAGAACGGACAGGGGGTGGCTACACCTTC. Full variable domain (outside the CDR3, taken from reference TRBV11-2 and TRBJ1-2): EAGVAQSPRYKIIEKRQSVAFWCNPISGHATLYWYQQILGQGPKLLIQFQNNGVVDDSQLPKDRFSAERLKGVDSTLKIQPAKLEDSAVYLCASSLERTGGGYTFGSGTRLTVV.

The chain uses TRBV5-4 and TRBJ1-2; 7 positions match TRBD1. The junction had 2 bases not matched to a gene; V was cut back by 0 bases and J by 0 bases. The germline gives CDR1 SGHNT, CDR2 YYREEE (reference sequence). The CDR3 spans 15 residues. CDR3 coding DNA: TGTGCCAGCAGCTTGGGACAGGGCACTAACTATGGCTACACCTTC. Translation gives CASSLGQGTNYGYTF.

This chain uses TRBV19 with TRBJ2-7, with 9 bases that match TRBD2. The CDR3 length is 14 residues. The V and J ends lost 5 bases and 5 bases, in that order; junction bases with no gene match: 7. Germline CDR1 is LNHDA and CDR2 is SQIVND (reference sequence). The CDR3 loop is CASSSPGLANEQYF. Here the CDR3 DNA reads TGTGCCAGTAGTTCCCCGGGACTAGCAAACGAGCAGTACTTC.

This clone was found once. The J gene is TRBJ2-7, the V gene TRBV5-6; D might be TRBD2 (6 bases). Germline V lookup: CDR1 SGHDT, CDR2 YYEEEE. The CDR3 extends over 16 amino acids. V shed 4 bases and J shed 3 bases, with 20 bases lying between them. CDR3: CASSGGSANLYYEQYF. In nucleotides, the CDR3 is TGTGCCAGCAGCGGGGGGAGTGCCAACTTGTACTACGAGCAGTACTTC.